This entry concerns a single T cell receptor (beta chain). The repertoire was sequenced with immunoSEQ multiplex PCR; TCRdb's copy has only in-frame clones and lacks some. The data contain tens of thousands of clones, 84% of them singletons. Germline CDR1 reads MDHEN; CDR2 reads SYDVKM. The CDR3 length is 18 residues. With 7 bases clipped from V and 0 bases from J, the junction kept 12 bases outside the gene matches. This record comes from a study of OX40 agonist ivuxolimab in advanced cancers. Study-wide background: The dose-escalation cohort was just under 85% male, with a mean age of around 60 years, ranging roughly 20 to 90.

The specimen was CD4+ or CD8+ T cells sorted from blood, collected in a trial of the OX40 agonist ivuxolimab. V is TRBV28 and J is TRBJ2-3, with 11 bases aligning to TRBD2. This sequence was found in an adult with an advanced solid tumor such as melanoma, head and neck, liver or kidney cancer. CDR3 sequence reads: CASTQGLAGGTSTDTQYF. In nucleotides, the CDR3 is TGTGCCAGCACCCAGGGGCTAGCGGGGGGTACTAGCACAGATACGCAGTATTTT. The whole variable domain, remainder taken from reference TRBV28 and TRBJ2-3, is DVKVTQSSRYLVKRTGEKVFLECVQDMDHENMFWYRQDPGLGLRLIYFSYDVKMKEKGDIPEGYSVSREKKERFSLILESASTNQTSMYLCASTQGLAGGTSTDTQYFGPGTRLTVL.